This T cell receptor beta chain was identified in a study of T cells after yellow fever vaccination. Study-wide findings and caveats: At around 96% for CD4 and approximately 88% for CD8, most primary-vaccination clones showed up again after the booster.

On this clonotype: The antigen is not known.

TCRdb reprocessed the 5' RACE reads via MiXCR and lists one record per CDR3 protein. The repertoire holds a few hundred thousand distinct CDR3 sequences, with approximately 4% as singletons. The sequencing here drew on PBMCs, taken 5 days after the yellow fever booster vaccination. The source is a man younger than 30 who received the YFV17D yellow fever vaccine.

CDR3 amino acids: CSVPASGVQDTQYF. The CDR3 DNA reads TGCAGCGTACCGGCCAGCGGGGTGCAAGATACGCAGTATTTT. The rearrangement uses TRBV29-1 and TRBJ2-3; 7 bases agree with TRBD2. The CDR3 spans 14 residues. Looked up from germline, CDR1 is SQVTM and CDR2 is ANQGSEA. J gave up 5 bases and V 6 bases, and 11 bases lay outside the gene matches.